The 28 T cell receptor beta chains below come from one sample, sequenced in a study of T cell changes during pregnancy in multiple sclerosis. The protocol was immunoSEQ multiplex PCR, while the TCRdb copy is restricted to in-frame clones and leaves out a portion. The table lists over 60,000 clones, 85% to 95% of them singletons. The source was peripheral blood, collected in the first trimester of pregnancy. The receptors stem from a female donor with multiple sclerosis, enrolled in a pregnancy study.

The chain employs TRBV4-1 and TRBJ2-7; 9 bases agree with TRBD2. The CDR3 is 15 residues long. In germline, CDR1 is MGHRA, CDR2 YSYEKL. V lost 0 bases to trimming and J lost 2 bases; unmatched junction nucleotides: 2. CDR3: CASSQESGGPYEQYF. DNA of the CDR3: TGCGCCAGCAGCCAAGAAAGCGGGGGGCCCTACGAGCAGTACTTC.

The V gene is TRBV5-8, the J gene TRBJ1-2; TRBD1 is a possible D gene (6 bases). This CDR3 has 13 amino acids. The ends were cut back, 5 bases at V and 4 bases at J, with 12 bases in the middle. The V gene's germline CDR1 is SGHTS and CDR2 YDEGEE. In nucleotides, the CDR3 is TGTGCCAGCAGTCTGACAGGCCCCTATGGCTACACCTTC. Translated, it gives CASSLTGPYGYTF.

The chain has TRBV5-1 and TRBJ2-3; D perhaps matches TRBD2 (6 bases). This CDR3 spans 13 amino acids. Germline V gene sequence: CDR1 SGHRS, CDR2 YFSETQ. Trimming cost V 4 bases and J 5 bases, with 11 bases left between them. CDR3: CASSLTSIDTQYF. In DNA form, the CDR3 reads TGCGCCAGCAGCCTGACTAGTATAGATACGCAGTATTTT.

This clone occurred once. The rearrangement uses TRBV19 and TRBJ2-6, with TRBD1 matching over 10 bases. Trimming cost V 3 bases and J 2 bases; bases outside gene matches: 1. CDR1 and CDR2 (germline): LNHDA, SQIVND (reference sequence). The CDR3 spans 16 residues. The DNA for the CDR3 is TGTGCCAGTAGTATGACAGGGGGCCCTGGGGCCAACGTCCTGACTTTC. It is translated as CASSMTGGPGANVLTF.

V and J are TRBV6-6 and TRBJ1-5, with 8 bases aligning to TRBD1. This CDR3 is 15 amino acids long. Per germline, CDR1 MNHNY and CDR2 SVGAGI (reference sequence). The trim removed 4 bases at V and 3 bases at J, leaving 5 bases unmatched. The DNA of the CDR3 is TGTGCCAGCAGTTTTGGACAGGGAATCAATCAGCCCCAGCATTTT. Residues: CASSFGQGINQPQHF.

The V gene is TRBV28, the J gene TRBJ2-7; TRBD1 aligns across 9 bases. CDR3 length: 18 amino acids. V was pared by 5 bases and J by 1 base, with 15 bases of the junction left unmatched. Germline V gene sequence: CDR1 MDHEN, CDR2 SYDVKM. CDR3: CASSPPWGQGPISYEQYF. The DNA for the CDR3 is TGTGCCAGCAGTCCACCCTGGGGACAGGGACCAATATCCTACGAGCAGTACTTC.

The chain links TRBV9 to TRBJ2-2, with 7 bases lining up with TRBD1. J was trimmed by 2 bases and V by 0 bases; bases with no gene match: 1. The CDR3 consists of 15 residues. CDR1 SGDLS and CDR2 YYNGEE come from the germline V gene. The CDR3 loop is CASSVGTGNTGELFF. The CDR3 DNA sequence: TGTGCCAGCAGCGTAGGGACAGGAAACACCGGGGAGCTGTTTTTT. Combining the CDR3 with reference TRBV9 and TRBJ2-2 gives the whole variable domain DSGVTQTPKHLITATGQRVTLRCSPRSGDLSVYWYQQSLDQGLQFLIQYYNGEERAKGNILERFSAQQFPDLHSELNLSSLELGDSALYFCASSVGTGNTGELFFGEGSRLTVL.

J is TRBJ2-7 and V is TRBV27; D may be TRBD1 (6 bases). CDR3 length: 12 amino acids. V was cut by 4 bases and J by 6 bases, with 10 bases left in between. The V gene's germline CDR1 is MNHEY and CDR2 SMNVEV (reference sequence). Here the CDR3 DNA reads TGTGCCAGCAGTTCTATCAGGGGCGAGCAGTACTTC. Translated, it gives CASSSIRGEQYF.

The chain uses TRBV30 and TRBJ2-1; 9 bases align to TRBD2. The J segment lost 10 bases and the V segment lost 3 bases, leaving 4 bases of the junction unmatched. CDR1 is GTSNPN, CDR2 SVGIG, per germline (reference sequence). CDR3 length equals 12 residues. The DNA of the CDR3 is TGTGCCTGGAGGATTAGCGGGAGAGAGCAGTTCTTC. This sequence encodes CAWRISGREQFF.

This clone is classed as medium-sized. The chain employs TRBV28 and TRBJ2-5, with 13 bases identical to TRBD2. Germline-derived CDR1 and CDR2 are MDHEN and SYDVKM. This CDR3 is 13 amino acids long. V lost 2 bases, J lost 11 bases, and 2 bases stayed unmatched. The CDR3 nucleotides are TGTGCCAGCAGTTTAGGGACTAGCGGGGAACAGTACTTC. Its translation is CASSLGTSGEQYF.

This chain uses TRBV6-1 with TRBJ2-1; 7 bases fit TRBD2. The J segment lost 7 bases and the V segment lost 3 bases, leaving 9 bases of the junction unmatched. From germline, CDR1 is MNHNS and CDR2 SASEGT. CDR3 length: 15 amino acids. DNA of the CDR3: TGTGCCAGCAGTGAGGAAGGGAGGGCCTTAAATGAGCAGTTCTTC. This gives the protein CASSEEGRALNEQFF.

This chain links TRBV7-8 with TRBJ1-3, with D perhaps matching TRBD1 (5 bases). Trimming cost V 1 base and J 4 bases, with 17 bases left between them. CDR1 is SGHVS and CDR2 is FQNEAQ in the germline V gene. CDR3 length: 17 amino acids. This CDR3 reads CASSLEVEQALGNTIYF. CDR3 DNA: TGTGCCAGCAGCTTAGAGGTCGAACAGGCCCTCGGAAACACCATATATTTT.

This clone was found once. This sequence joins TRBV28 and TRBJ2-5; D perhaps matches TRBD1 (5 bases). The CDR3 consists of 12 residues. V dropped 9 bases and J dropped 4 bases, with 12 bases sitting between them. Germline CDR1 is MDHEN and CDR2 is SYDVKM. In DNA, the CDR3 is TGTGCCAGTACGACAGCAGCAGAGACCCAGTACTTC. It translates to CASTTAAETQYF.

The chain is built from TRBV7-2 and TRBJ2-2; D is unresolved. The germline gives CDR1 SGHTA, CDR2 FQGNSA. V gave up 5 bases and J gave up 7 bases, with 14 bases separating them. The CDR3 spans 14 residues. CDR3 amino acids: CASSPRGGSGELFF. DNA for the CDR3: TGTGCCAGCAGCCCGAGAGGTGGTAGCGGGGAGCTGTTTTTT.

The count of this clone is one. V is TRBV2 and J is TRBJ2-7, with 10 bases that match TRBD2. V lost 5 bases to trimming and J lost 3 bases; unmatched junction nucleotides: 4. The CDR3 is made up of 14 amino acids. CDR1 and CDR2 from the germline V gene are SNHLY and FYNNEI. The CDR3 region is CASSHGLAVYEQYF. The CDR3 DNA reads TGTGCCAGCAGTCATGGACTAGCGGTCTACGAGCAGTACTTC.

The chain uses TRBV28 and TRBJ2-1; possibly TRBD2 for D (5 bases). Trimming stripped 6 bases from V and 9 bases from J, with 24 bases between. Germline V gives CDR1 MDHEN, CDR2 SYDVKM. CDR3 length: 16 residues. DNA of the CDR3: TGTGCCAGCAGAGTTTTAAAGAGGACCATGGAGGCTGAGCAGTTCTTC. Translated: CASRVLKRTMEAEQFF.

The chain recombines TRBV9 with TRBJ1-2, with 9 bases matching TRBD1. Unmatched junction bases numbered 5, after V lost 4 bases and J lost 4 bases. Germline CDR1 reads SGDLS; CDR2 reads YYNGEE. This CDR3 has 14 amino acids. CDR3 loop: CASSPETGGYGYTF. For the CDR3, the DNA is TGTGCCAGCAGCCCAGAGACAGGGGGCTATGGCTACACCTTC.

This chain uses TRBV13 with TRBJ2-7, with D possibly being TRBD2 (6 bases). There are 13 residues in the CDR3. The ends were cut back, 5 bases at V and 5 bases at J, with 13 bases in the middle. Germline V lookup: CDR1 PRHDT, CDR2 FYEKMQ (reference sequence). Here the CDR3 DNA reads TGTGCCAGCAGCCCCCCCTCGGGGGACGAGCAGTACTTC. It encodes CASSPPSGDEQYF.

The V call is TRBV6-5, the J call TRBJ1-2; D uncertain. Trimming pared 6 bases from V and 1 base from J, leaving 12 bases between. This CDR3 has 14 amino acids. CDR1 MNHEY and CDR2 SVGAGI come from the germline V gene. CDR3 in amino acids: CASSPGISNYGYTF. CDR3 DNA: TGTGCCAGCAGCCCCGGGATTAGTAACTATGGCTACACCTTC.

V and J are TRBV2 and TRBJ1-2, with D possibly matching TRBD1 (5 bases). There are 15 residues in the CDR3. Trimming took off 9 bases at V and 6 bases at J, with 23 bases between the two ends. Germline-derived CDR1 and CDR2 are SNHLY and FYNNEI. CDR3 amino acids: CASAREGTRWDGYTF. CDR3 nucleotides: TGTGCCAGTGCGCGGGAGGGGACCCGCTGGGATGGCTACACCTTC.

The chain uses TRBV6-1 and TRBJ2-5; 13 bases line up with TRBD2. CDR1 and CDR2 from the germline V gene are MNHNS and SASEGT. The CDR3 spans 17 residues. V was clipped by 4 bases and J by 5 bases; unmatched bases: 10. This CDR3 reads CASSGLTSGGAGETQYF. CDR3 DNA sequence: TGTGCCAGCAGTGGCCTTACTAGCGGGGGGGCCGGCGAGACCCAGTACTTC.

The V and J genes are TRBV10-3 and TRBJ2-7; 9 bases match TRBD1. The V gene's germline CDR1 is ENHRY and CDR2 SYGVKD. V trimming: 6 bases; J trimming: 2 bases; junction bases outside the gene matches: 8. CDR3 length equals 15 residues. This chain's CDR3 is CAISSPGQGTYEQYF. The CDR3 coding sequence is TGTGCCATCAGCTCTCCGGGACAGGGAACCTACGAGCAGTACTTC.

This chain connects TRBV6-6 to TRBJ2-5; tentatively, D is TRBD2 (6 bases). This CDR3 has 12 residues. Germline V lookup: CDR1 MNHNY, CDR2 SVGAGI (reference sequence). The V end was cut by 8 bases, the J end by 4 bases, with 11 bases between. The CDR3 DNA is TGTGCCAGCCGTGTGGGGGGAGAGACCCAGTACTTC. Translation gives CASRVGGETQYF.

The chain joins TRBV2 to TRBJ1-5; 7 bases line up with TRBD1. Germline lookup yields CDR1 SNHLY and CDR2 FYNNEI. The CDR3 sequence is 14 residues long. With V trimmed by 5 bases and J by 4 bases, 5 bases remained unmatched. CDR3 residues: CASSRDSPNQPQHF. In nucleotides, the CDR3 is TGTGCCAGCAGTCGGGACAGCCCTAATCAGCCCCAGCATTTT.

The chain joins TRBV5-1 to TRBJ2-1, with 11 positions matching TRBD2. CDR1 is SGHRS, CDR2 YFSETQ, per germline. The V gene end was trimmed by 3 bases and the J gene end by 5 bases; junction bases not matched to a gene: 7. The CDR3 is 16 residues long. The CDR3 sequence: CASSSDSGGADNEQFF. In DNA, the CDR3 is TGCGCCAGCAGCTCGGATAGCGGGGGGGCCGACAATGAGCAGTTCTTC.

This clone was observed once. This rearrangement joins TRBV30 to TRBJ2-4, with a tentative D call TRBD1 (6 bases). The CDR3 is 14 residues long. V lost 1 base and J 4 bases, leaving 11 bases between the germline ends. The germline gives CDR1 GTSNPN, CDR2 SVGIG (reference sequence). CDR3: CAWSDGQGKNIQYF. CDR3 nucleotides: TGTGCCTGGAGTGACGGGCAGGGGAAAAACATTCAGTACTTC.

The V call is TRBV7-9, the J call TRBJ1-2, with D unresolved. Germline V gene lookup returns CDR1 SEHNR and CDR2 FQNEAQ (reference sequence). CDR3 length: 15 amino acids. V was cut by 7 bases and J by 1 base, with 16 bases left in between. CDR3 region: CASIRGGTDNYGYTF. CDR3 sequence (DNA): TGTGCCAGCATCAGAGGAGGCACTGATAACTATGGCTACACCTTC.

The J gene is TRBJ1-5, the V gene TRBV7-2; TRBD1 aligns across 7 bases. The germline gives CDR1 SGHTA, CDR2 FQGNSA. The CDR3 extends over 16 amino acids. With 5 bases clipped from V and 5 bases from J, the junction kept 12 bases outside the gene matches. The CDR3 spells CASSPEGARRDQPQHF. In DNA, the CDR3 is TGTGCCAGCAGCCCAGAGGGGGCGAGAAGGGATCAGCCCCAGCATTTT.